The clone carrying this T cell receptor (beta chain) has a single count. The V end lost 10 bases, the J end lost 1 base, and 7 bases lay between the germline ends. The CDR3 covers 11 residues. Germline V gene lookup returns CDR1 MNHEY and CDR2 SVGAGI. This sample was included in a study of blood T cell repertoires in COVID-19. Study overall: In each case, the material was cDNA or gDNA derived from T cells, B-cell-depleted T cells, or PBMCs.

Libraries were prepared by immunoSEQ multiplex PCR; TCRdb keeps only in-frame clonotypes and omits some of them. The data contain approximately 160,000 clones, approximately 88% of them singletons. V and J are TRBV6-5 and TRBJ1-2; D is unresolved. This clonotype was obtained from a woman of 80 years or more with active or convalescent COVID-19. Material: peripheral blood. This chain's CDR3 is CATYLNYGYTF. The CDR3 coding sequence is TGTGCCACCTATCTTAACTATGGCTACACCTTC.